This entry lists 3 T cell receptor beta chains sequenced from one sample in a study of blood T cell repertoires in COVID-19. Here immunoSEQ multiplex PCR was the method, and the copy in TCRdb shows in-frame clones only, minus some. The sample holds over 200,000 clones, approximately 84% seen once. What was sequenced was PBMCs or T cells enriched from blood (not recorded which). The receptors stem from a man between 18 and 29 years old who had recovered from COVID-19.

CDR3 loop: CASSFGQGAGGYTF. CDR3 coding DNA: TGCGCCAGCAGCTTCGGACAGGGGGCGGGTGGCTACACCTTC. The chain links TRBV5-1 to TRBJ1-2, with 11 bases lining up with TRBD1. V dropped 2 bases and J dropped 7; count of bases not matched to a gene: 4. The germline gives CDR1 SGHRS, CDR2 YFSETQ. The CDR3 runs to 14 residues.

The V and J genes are TRBV28 and TRBJ2-2, with 11 bases aligning to TRBD2. V shed 7 bases, J shed 6 bases, and the junction held 7 bases outside the gene matches. Germline V gene sequence: CDR1 MDHEN, CDR2 SYDVKM. The CDR3 covers 15 residues. Written as DNA, the CDR3 is TGTGCCAGCACCATACTAGCGGGAGCGGCCGGGGAGCTGTTTTTT. Its protein product is CASTILAGAAGELFF.

The CDR3 DNA reads as TGCGCCAGTCGACAGGGGGGGTCCTACGAGCAGTACTTC. Residues: CASRQGGSYEQYF. The chain couples TRBV10-2 to TRBJ2-7; TRBD1 aligns across 9 bases. V shed 9 bases and J 1 base; nucleotides not matched to a gene: 4. The CDR3 length is 13 residues. CDR1 and CDR2 (germline): WSHSY, SAAADI.